The 31 T cell receptor beta chains below were found in one sample sequenced in a study of blood T cell repertoires in COVID-19. Assay used: immunoSEQ multiplex PCR; TCRdb lists only in-frame clones, some missing. The sample records 50,000 to 65,000 clones, roughly 84% being singletons. Sequencing was carried out using peripheral blood. These receptors were obtained from a man between 60 and 70 years old with COVID-19, enrolled during active disease.

This clone was observed a handful of times. The V call is TRBV10-3, the J call TRBJ2-1; D unclear. The CDR3 spans 13 residues. V gave up 4 bases and J gave up 4 bases, with 8 bases separating them. Germline V lookup: CDR1 ENHRY, CDR2 SYGVKD. The CDR3 protein is CAISAFGYNEQFF. The CDR3 DNA sequence: TGTGCCATCAGTGCTTTCGGGTACAATGAGCAGTTCTTC.

The chain links TRBV6-5 to TRBJ2-1; 9 bases agree with TRBD2. The CDR3 is made up of 15 amino acids. Unmatched junction bases numbered 11, after V lost 7 bases and J lost 7 bases. Looked up from germline, CDR1 is MNHEY and CDR2 is SVGAGI. The CDR3 here is CASKLAGGPENEQFF. In DNA form, the CDR3 reads TGTGCCAGCAAATTGGCGGGAGGGCCCGAGAATGAGCAGTTCTTC.

The rearrangement links TRBV19 to TRBJ1-1; D is uncertain. V was clipped by 3 bases and J by 6 bases, with 14 bases between them. The CDR3 contains 14 residues. Germline V lookup: CDR1 LNHDA, CDR2 SQIVND (reference sequence). The DNA of the CDR3 is TGTGCCAGTAGTATTGGCCAGACTAATTCTGAAGCTTTCTTT. This encodes CASSIGQTNSEAFF.

CDR3 loop: CASSSLTSGQFF. CDR3 bases: TGTGCCAGCAGTTCCCTCACTAGCGGGCAGTTCTTC. The chain is built from TRBV6-5 and TRBJ2-1, with TRBD2 matching 8 bases. Germline V lookup: CDR1 MNHEY, CDR2 SVGAGI. This CDR3 spans 12 amino acids. V lost 4 bases, J lost 12 bases, and 5 bases stayed unmatched.

The gene calls are TRBV5-1 and TRBJ2-3, with TRBD2 identical over 9 bases. Looked up from germline, CDR1 is SGHRS and CDR2 is YFSETQ. The CDR3 has 15 amino acids. With V trimmed by 5 bases and J by 2 bases, 6 bases remained unmatched. CDR3 nucleotide sequence: TGCGCCAGCAGGGCGACTAGCGGCCACACAGATACGCAGTATTTT. This encodes CASRATSGHTDTQYF.

V gene TRBV24-1 combines with J gene TRBJ1-5, with a tentative D call TRBD1 (5 bases). CDR1 is KGHDR and CDR2 is SFDVKD in the germline V gene. The V gene lost 1 base and the J gene lost 9 bases, with 12 bases spanning the gap. The CDR3 is made up of 14 amino acids. The CDR3 protein is CATSDFSGDRPQHF. The CDR3 DNA is TGTGCCACCAGTGATTTTAGCGGGGACCGGCCCCAGCATTTT.

This clone was recorded a few times. The V call is TRBV30, the J call TRBJ1-1; maybe TRBD1 (6 bases). The germline V gene encodes CDR1 GTSNPN and CDR2 SVGIG (reference sequence). The CDR3 extends over 14 amino acids. The V end was cut by 2 bases, the J end by 7 bases, with 17 bases between. The CDR3 DNA is TGTGCCTGGAGTATCGGGACACCCCTTTATGAAGCTTTCTTT. It translates to CAWSIGTPLYEAFF.

The chain recombines TRBV25-1 with TRBJ2-5, with 8 bases matching TRBD1. CDR3 size: 14 residues. The germline gives CDR1 MGHDK, CDR2 SYGVNS. The trim removed 5 bases at V and 3 bases at J, leaving 5 bases unmatched. CDR3 in amino acids: CASSSRDRKETQYF. The CDR3 nucleotides are TGTGCCAGCAGTTCCCGGGACAGGAAAGAGACCCAGTACTTC.

This clone was counted once. The chain is built from TRBV5-4 and TRBJ2-1; D unclear. CDR1 is SGHNT, CDR2 YYREEE, per germline (reference sequence). CDR3 length: 11 amino acids. V shed 4 bases and J shed 9 bases, with 8 bases lying between them. CDR3 nucleotides: TGTGCCAGCAGCCTGGACGGTGAGCAGTTCTTC. It translates to CASSLDGEQFF.

The rearrangement joins TRBV24-1 to TRBJ2-5; 7 bases align to TRBD2. J gave up 2 bases and V 4 bases, and 6 bases lay outside the gene matches. The CDR3 extends over 15 amino acids. Germline CDR1 is KGHDR and CDR2 is SFDVKD. The CDR3 region is CATSDPGGSQETQYF. DNA for the CDR3: TGTGCCACCAGTGACCCCGGGGGGTCACAAGAGACCCAGTACTTC.

The chain uses TRBV5-1 and TRBJ2-7; the match to TRBD2 covers 10 bases. This CDR3 has 15 amino acids. The V gene end was trimmed by 3 bases and the J gene end by 6 bases; junction bases not matched to a gene: 9. Germline V CDR1 and CDR2: SGHRS, YFSETQ. The CDR3 loop is CASSSASGSYREQYF. CDR3 nucleotides: TGCGCCAGCAGCTCCGCTAGCGGGAGTTATCGCGAGCAGTACTTC. Complete variable domain (other parts from reference TRBV5-1 and TRBJ2-7): KAGVTQTPRYLIKTRGQQVTLSCSPISGHRSVSWYQQTPGQGLQFLFEYFSETQRNKGNFPGRFSGRQFSNSRSEMNVSTLELGDSALYLCASSSASGSYREQYFGPGTRLTVT.

V is TRBV12-3 or TRBV12-4 and J is TRBJ2-1; tentative D call: TRBD1 (5 bases). The CDR3 totals 13 residues. V lost 3 bases and J lost 4, with 7 bases in between. CDR3 DNA: TGTGCCAGCAGTTTTCAGGGATACAATGAGCAGTTCTTC. It is translated as CASSFQGYNEQFF.

The gene calls are TRBV4-2 and TRBJ2-7, with D perhaps TRBD1 (6 bases). V lost 0 bases and J lost 4, with 22 bases in between. Germline CDR1 and CDR2: LGHNA and YNFKEQ. The CDR3 has 18 residues. CDR3 bases: TGTGCCAGCAGCCAAGATCTGGGGAACAGGGTGAGGTCGTACGAGCAGTACTTC. As protein: CASSQDLGNRVRSYEQYF.

The V gene is TRBV7-7, the J gene TRBJ2-2, with 7 bases identical to TRBD2. The CDR3 sequence is 16 residues long. Per the germline V gene, CDR1 is SSHAT and CDR2 is FNYEAQ (reference sequence). The junction had 11 bases not matched to a gene; V was cut back by 5 bases and J by 5 bases. The CDR3 region has the DNA TGTGCCAGCAGCCCGGCGTCGGGGGGAAGAACCGGGGAGCTGTTTTTT. Translating gives CASSPASGGRTGELFF.

This clone has just one count. The chain is built from TRBV28 and TRBJ1-5; D gene unclear. V lost 3 bases to trimming and J lost 1 base, with 7 bases between them. The germline V gene encodes CDR1 MDHEN and CDR2 SYDVKM. The CDR3 has 14 amino acids. This CDR3 reads CASSLGISNQPQHF. CDR3 coding DNA: TGTGCCAGCAGTTTGGGCATCAGCAATCAGCCCCAGCATTTT.

This clone came up a few times. V usage is TRBV9 and J usage is TRBJ2-5; perhaps TRBD2 as D (5 bases). Trimming took 0 bases from V and 7 from J, leaving 22 bases between them. The germline V gene encodes CDR1 SGDLS and CDR2 YYNGEE. CDR3 length: 17 amino acids. CDR3 region: CASSVDVWGGSGGTQYF. The CDR3 DNA reads as TGTGCCAGCAGCGTAGATGTGTGGGGTGGGAGCGGAGGGACCCAGTACTTC.

The chain combines TRBV6-4 with TRBJ2-1; D unclear. Trimming removed 5 bases from V and 0 bases from J, with 5 bases in between. Germline CDR1 is MRHNA and CDR2 is SNTAGT. The CDR3 covers 13 residues. The CDR3, as DNA: TGTGCCAGCAGTCGTCCCTCCTACAATGAGCAGTTCTTC. This translates into CASSRPSYNEQFF.

The chain employs TRBV5-4 and TRBJ2-1, with 15 bases matching TRBD2. This CDR3 is built from 16 residues. V gave up 2 bases and J gave up 9 bases; unmatched junction bases: 6. Looked up from germline, CDR1 is SGHNT and CDR2 is YYREEE (reference sequence). The CDR3 is CASSLGLAGGPPEQFF. The CDR3 bases are TGTGCCAGCAGCTTAGGACTAGCGGGAGGGCCACCTGAGCAGTTCTTC.

The chain employs TRBV12-1 and TRBJ2-1; the DNA was not compared with TRBD1, the D call given in the table. TRBV12-1 is a recognized pseudogene. This CDR3 is 13 amino acids long. CDR3: CASSVGHYNEQFF. CDR3 in DNA: TGTGCCAGCAGCGTTGGACACTACAATGAGCAGTTCTTC.

This rearrangement joins TRBV9 to TRBJ1-2; tentatively, D is TRBD1 (6 bases). The CDR3 has 13 residues. The V end lost 5 bases, the J end lost 2 bases, and 10 bases lay between the germline ends. The germline CDR1 and CDR2 sequences are SGDLS and YYNGEE. The CDR3 loop reads CASSSQGNYGYTF. The CDR3 coding sequence is TGTGCCAGCAGTTCACAGGGCAACTATGGCTACACCTTC. The complete variable domain, with remaining parts taken from reference TRBV9 and TRBJ1-2, reads DSGVTQTPKHLITATGQRVTLRCSPRSGDLSVYWYQQSLDQGLQFLIQYYNGEERAKGNILERFSAQQFPDLHSELNLSSLELGDSALYFCASSSQGNYGYTFGSGTRLTVV.

This rearrangement joins TRBV20-1 to TRBJ1-3; D gene ambiguous. This CDR3 has 11 residues. With 1 base removed from V and 8 bases from J, the gap between germline ends came to 6 bases. The V gene's germline CDR1 is DFQATT and CDR2 SNEGSKA (reference sequence). Here the CDR3 DNA reads TGCAGTGCTAGAGGCGGAGACACCATATATTTT. Residues: CSARGGDTIYF.

The chain carries TRBV29-1 and TRBJ2-1; D possibly corresponds to TRBD2 (5 bases). Trimming shortened V by 5 bases and J by 0 bases, and 11 bases separated the two germline ends. The CDR3 spans 14 residues. Germline V gene sequence: CDR1 SQVTM, CDR2 ANQGSEA. CDR3 amino acids: CSVSSGSSYNEQFF. The CDR3 DNA follows: TGCAGCGTTTCAAGCGGAAGCTCCTACAATGAGCAGTTCTTC.

The V call is TRBV10-1, the J call TRBJ2-1, with 9 bases aligning to TRBD1. Germline CDR1 WNHNN, CDR2 SYGVQD (reference sequence). The CDR3 runs 13 residues. Trimming cost V 3 bases and J 9 bases; bases outside gene matches: 3. The CDR3 spells CASSEQGAREQFF. The CDR3 nucleotides are TGCGCCAGCAGTGAACAGGGGGCGCGTGAGCAGTTCTTC.

This chain connects TRBV28 to TRBJ1-2, with TRBD1 as a possible D gene (5 bases). CDR3 length: 12 amino acids. The ends were cut back, 2 bases at V and 6 bases at J, with 7 bases in the middle. Germline assignment: CDR1 MDHEN and CDR2 SYDVKM. CDR3 sequence (DNA): TGTGCCAGCAGTTTAGACAGAAATGGCTACACCTTC. Protein product: CASSLDRNGYTF.

The genes are TRBV28 and TRBJ2-7, with 9 nucleotides matching TRBD1. Looked up from germline, CDR1 is MDHEN and CDR2 is SYDVKM. This CDR3 has 16 residues. The ends lost 6 bases at V and 3 bases at J; junction bases unmatched: 12. This chain's CDR3 is CASRTNRGRSHYEQYF. The CDR3 DNA follows: TGTGCCAGCAGGACCAACAGGGGGCGGTCCCACTACGAGCAGTACTTC. Using reference TRBV28 and TRBJ2-7 for the parts outside the CDR3, the full variable domain is DVKVTQSSRYLVKRTGEKVFLECVQDMDHENMFWYRQDPGLGLRLIYFSYDVKMKEKGDIPEGYSVSREKKERFSLILESASTNQTSMYLCASRTNRGRSHYEQYFGPGTRLTVT.

The chain couples TRBV14 to TRBJ2-7; the match to TRBD1 covers 7 bases. There are 12 residues in the CDR3. V trimming: 9 bases; J trimming: 2 bases; junction bases outside the gene matches: 4. The V gene's germline CDR1 is SGHDN and CDR2 FVKESK. CDR3 protein: CARGTATYEQYF. Here the CDR3 DNA reads TGTGCCAGGGGGACAGCTACCTACGAGCAGTACTTC. The entire variable domain, with the rest obtained from reference TRBV14 and TRBJ2-7, is as follows: EAGVTQFPSHSVIEKGQTVTLRCDPISGHDNLYWYRRVMGKEIKFLLHFVKESKQDESGMPNNRFLAERTGGTYSTLKVQPAELEDSGVYFCARGTATYEQYFGPGTRLTVT.

V usage is TRBV9 and J usage is TRBJ2-1; 9 nucleotides align to TRBD1. CDR3 size: 15 residues. The germline CDR1 and CDR2 sequences are SGDLS and YYNGEE. The trim removed 4 bases at V and 8 bases at J, leaving 10 bases unmatched. CDR3 residues: CASSPPGTGRDEQFF. CDR3 nucleotide sequence: TGTGCCAGCAGCCCCCCAGGGACAGGGAGGGATGAGCAGTTCTTC.

The CDR3 sequence is CASSQGAQANTEAFF. The DNA of the CDR3 is TGTGCCAGCAGCCAAGGGGCACAGGCGAACACTGAAGCTTTCTTT. This chain uses TRBV3-1 (or the pseudogene TRBV3-2) with TRBJ1-1, with a weak D call TRBD1 (5 bases). Deletions cut 1 base from V and 1 base from J, with 10 bases between. Germline values: CDR1 LGHDT, CDR2 YNNKEL (reference sequence). There are 15 residues in the CDR3.

This clone was detected only once. CDR3 coding DNA: TGTGCCAGCAGATCGACTAGCGGAGGGGGTGAGACCCAGTACTTC. Amino acid sequence: CASRSTSGGGETQYF. V usage is TRBV2 and J usage is TRBJ2-5; TRBD2 agrees at 9 bases. The V segment lost 6 bases and the J segment 5 bases; nucleotides outside the gene matches: 10. CDR3 length: 15 residues. The V gene's germline CDR1 is SNHLY and CDR2 FYNNEI.

The V and J genes are TRBV19 and TRBJ1-2, with a tentative D call TRBD1 (6 bases). V shed 6 bases and J shed 7 bases, with 21 bases lying between them. Germline V gene sequence: CDR1 LNHDA, CDR2 SQIVND (reference sequence). The CDR3 length is 15 residues. In DNA, the CDR3 is TGTGCCAGTAGAGAGACAGGTTCAGTTTTGGGTGGCTACACCTTC. Protein sequence: CASRETGSVLGGYTF.

This chain joins TRBV9 and TRBJ1-2; no firm D call. Germline V CDR1 and CDR2: SGDLS, YYNGEE. The CDR3 is 15 amino acids. The ends were cut back, 4 bases at V and 2 bases at J, with 15 bases in the middle. The CDR3 loop reads CASSPLRVSNYGYTF. In DNA, the CDR3 is TGTGCCAGCAGCCCTTTGAGGGTCTCAAACTATGGCTACACCTTC.